A single sample is the source of the 31 T cell receptor beta chains below, sequenced in a study of cytomegalovirus exposure and HLA in healthy donors. Use of 60 Vbeta and 13 Jbeta primers characterized the PCR. Profiling relied on immunoSEQ multiplex PCR, and the TCRdb table lists in-frame clones only, not all of them. In total, the table holds about 110,000 clones. Source material: PBMCs. All receptors come from a man aged 18 to 29 in good health and CMV-seronegative.

The chain has TRBV15 and TRBJ1-3; D unresolved. In germline, CDR1 is LNHNV, CDR2 YYDKDF (reference sequence). V was shortened by 5 bases and J by 0 bases, with 14 bases between the two germline ends. This CDR3 is 16 amino acids long. The CDR3 DNA is TGTGCCACCAGCTCAAGCCCGGGAAGCTCTGGAAACACCATATATTTT. Amino acids: CATSSSPGSSGNTIYF.

The chain joins TRBV4-1 to TRBJ2-5, with D perhaps TRBD2 (5 bases). The V end was cut by 3 bases, the J end by 8 bases, with 19 bases between. Germline V CDR1 and CDR2: MGHRA, YSYEKL. This CDR3 has 15 residues. The CDR3 nucleotides are TGCGCCAGCAGCCAGCCGCCCATGAAGGGAGAAACCCAGTACTTC. This codes for CASSQPPMKGETQYF.

V usage is TRBV6-5 and J usage is TRBJ1-6; D is perhaps TRBD1 (5 bases). Looked up from germline, CDR1 is MNHEY and CDR2 is SVGAGI. The CDR3 extends over 14 amino acids. Trimming stripped 5 bases from V and 7 bases from J, with 12 bases between. CDR3 coding DNA: TGTGCCAGCAGTGAATCCCCAGGGAATTCACCCCTCCACTTT. This codes for CASSESPGNSPLHF.

The V call is TRBV2, the J call TRBJ1-4; D gene ambiguous. CDR3 length: 13 amino acids. Per germline, CDR1 SNHLY and CDR2 FYNNEI. Trimming took off 5 bases at V and 5 bases at J, with 9 bases between the two ends. CDR3 region: CASSYKENEKLFF. Written as DNA, the CDR3 is TGTGCCAGCAGTTACAAGGAGAATGAAAAACTGTTTTTT.

The chain recombines TRBV7-6 with TRBJ2-6; weak D call: TRBD2 (6 bases). Trimming cost V 1 base and J 2 bases, with 21 bases left between them. The CDR3 extends over 20 amino acids. Germline V gene lookup returns CDR1 SGHVS and CDR2 FNYEAQ. CDR3 bases: TGTGCCAGCAGCTTAGTGGGAGCGGGCGTTTATCCTACTGGGGCCAACGTCCTGACTTTC. Its protein is CASSLVGAGVYPTGANVLTF.

The chain has TRBV21-1 and TRBJ2-3; the D call in the table, TRBD1, was not verified against the DNA. TRBV21-1 is classified as a pseudogene. The CDR3 consists of 21 residues. The CDR3 region is CASSKFDPGDPGDRGTDTQYF. CDR3 DNA: TGTGCCAGCAGCAAATTTGACCCAGGGGACCCAGGCGACAGGGGCACAGATACGCAGTATTTT.

V and J are TRBV28 and TRBJ1-5, with 7 nucleotides matching TRBD1. V lost 8 bases, J lost 5 bases, and 3 bases stayed unmatched. There are 12 residues in the CDR3. The V gene's germline CDR1 is MDHEN and CDR2 SYDVKM. The CDR3 DNA is TGTGCCAGCGGGACAGTTTATCAGCCCCAGCATTTT. This gives the protein CASGTVYQPQHF.

The chain links TRBV30 to TRBJ2-7; the match to TRBD1 covers 9 bases. The length of the CDR3 is 15 residues. The germline gives CDR1 GTSNPN, CDR2 SVGIG (reference sequence). The trim removed 5 bases at V and 2 bases at J, leaving 10 bases unmatched. For the CDR3, the DNA is TGTGCCTGGGAACCCGGGACAGGGATAACCTACGAGCAGTACTTC. It encodes CAWEPGTGITYEQYF.

V is TRBV19 and J is TRBJ2-1; D remains unclear. The CDR3 runs 14 residues. CDR1 is LNHDA and CDR2 is SQIVND in the germline V gene (reference sequence). With 10 bases removed from V and 0 bases from J, the gap between germline ends came to 13 bases. CDR3 amino acids: CATNWAVSYNEQFF. DNA of the CDR3: TGTGCCACCAACTGGGCAGTCTCCTACAATGAGCAGTTCTTC.

The rearrangement joins TRBV9 to TRBJ2-2, with 7 bases matching TRBD1. Per the germline V gene, CDR1 is SGDLS and CDR2 is YYNGEE. Losses at the gene ends were 2 bases for V and 6 bases for J; bases not matched to a gene: 1. CDR3 length equals 13 residues. The CDR3 loop is CASSVQGAGELFF. The CDR3 DNA sequence: TGTGCCAGCAGCGTTCAGGGGGCCGGGGAGCTGTTTTTT.

The V gene is TRBV7-8, the J gene TRBJ2-5, with 9 nucleotides matching TRBD1. V shed 3 bases, J shed 2 bases, and the junction held 10 bases outside the gene matches. The CDR3 extends over 17 amino acids. CDR1 SGHVS and CDR2 FQNEAQ come from the germline V gene. The CDR3 spells CASSLGTGGLRQETQYF. In DNA form, the CDR3 reads TGTGCCAGCAGCTTGGGAACAGGGGGCCTCCGTCAAGAGACCCAGTACTTC. Supplemented by reference TRBV7-8 and TRBJ2-5, the full variable domain reads GAGVSQSPRYKVAKRGQDVALRCDPISGHVSLFWYQQALGQGPEFLTYFQNEAQLDKSGLPSDRFFAERPEGSVSTLKIQRTQQEDSAVYLCASSLGTGGLRQETQYFGPGTRLLVL.

The chain employs TRBV28 and TRBJ2-7; D perhaps matches TRBD2 (5 bases). Germline lookup yields CDR1 MDHEN and CDR2 SYDVKM. The CDR3 totals 14 residues. Trimming removed 1 base at V and 0 bases at J, with 7 bases between. The CDR3 sequence is CASSLSGSSYEQYF. The DNA of the CDR3 is TGTGCCAGCAGTTTATCGGGAAGCTCCTACGAGCAGTACTTC.

V usage is TRBV20-1 and J usage is TRBJ2-3; D remains ambiguous. Germline CDR1 and CDR2: DFQATT and SNEGSKA (reference sequence). Trimming removed 2 bases from V and 4 bases from J, with 4 bases in between. This CDR3 comprises 11 residues. The CDR3 coding sequence is TGCAGTGCTAGACGCGCAGATACGCAGTATTTT. It codes for CSARRADTQYF.

The rearrangement links TRBV6-5 to TRBJ2-1, with 8 nucleotides matching TRBD1. This CDR3 has 15 residues. CDR1 and CDR2 from the germline V gene are MNHEY and SVGAGI. The V and J ends lost 4 bases and 9 bases, in that order; junction bases with no gene match: 11. Here the CDR3 reads CASSWGRGLLGEQFF. CDR3 bases: TGTGCCAGCAGTTGGGGCAGGGGGCTTTTGGGTGAGCAGTTCTTC.

The chain is built from TRBV7-8 and TRBJ1-5, with 7 positions matching TRBD1. The ends lost 5 bases at V and 4 bases at J; junction bases unmatched: 8. This CDR3 is built from 15 residues. The germline gives CDR1 SGHVS, CDR2 FQNEAQ. The CDR3 region is CASSREPQGNQPQHF. CDR3 DNA: TGTGCCAGCAGCCGAGAACCACAGGGGAATCAGCCCCAGCATTTT.

The chain carries TRBV2 and TRBJ2-3, with TRBD2 matching 8 bases. Germline CDR1 reads SNHLY; CDR2 reads FYNNEI. V trimming: 9 bases; J trimming: 1 base; junction bases outside the gene matches: 6. This CDR3 has 14 amino acids. DNA of the CDR3: TGTGCCAGTAATAGCGGGAAAGGCACAGATACGCAGTATTTT. Its protein product is CASNSGKGTDTQYF.

The rearrangement links TRBV15 to TRBJ1-4; 7 nucleotides align to TRBD1. This CDR3 is 15 amino acids long. Germline values: CDR1 LNHNV, CDR2 YYDKDF (reference sequence). After removal of 4 bases from V and 7 bases from J, the junction contained 9 bases not matched to a gene. For the CDR3, the DNA is TGTGCCACCAGCATACGGACAGGAGGCGGTGAAAAACTGTTTTTT. It specifies CATSIRTGGGEKLFF.

This chain uses TRBV4-1 with TRBJ2-2; 16 nucleotides align to TRBD2. The CDR3 runs 21 residues. Germline loops: CDR1 MGHRA, CDR2 YSYEKL. After removal of 7 bases from V and 5 bases from J, the junction contained 19 bases not matched to a gene. In DNA, the CDR3 is TGCGCCAGCAACAATCGACTGGGACTAGCGGGAGGGCCTGGTCCGACCGGGGAGCTGTTTTTT. Translating gives CASNNRLGLAGGPGPTGELFF.

The chain couples TRBV29-1 to TRBJ2-3; D is perhaps TRBD2 (5 bases). Germline V gene sequence: CDR1 SQVTM, CDR2 ANQGSEA. Trimming pared 4 bases from V and 5 bases from J, leaving 10 bases between. CDR3 length equals 12 residues. CDR3 nucleotides: TGCAGCGTTGTTCAGGCGGGAGATACGCAGTATTTT. Protein product: CSVVQAGDTQYF.

The V gene is TRBV25-1, the J gene TRBJ1-4; TRBD1 aligns across 9 bases. The germline V gene has CDR1 MGHDK and CDR2 SYGVNS. Trimming cost V 1 base and J 2 bases; bases outside gene matches: 5. This CDR3 spans 17 amino acids. CDR3 DNA sequence: TGTGCCAGCAGTGAATTTAAGGGGACAGGGACTAATGAAAAACTGTTTTTT. As protein: CASSEFKGTGTNEKLFF. Full variable domain (missing parts from reference TRBV25-1 and TRBJ1-4): EADIYQTPRYLVIGTGKKITLECSQTMGHDKMYWYQQDPGMELHLIHYSYGVNSTEKGDLSSESTVSRIRTEHFPLTLESARPSHTSQYLCASSEFKGTGTNEKLFFGSGTQLSVL.

This chain connects TRBV29-1 to TRBJ2-3; TRBD1 matches at 7 bases. The CDR3 sequence is 14 residues long. Trimming cost V 6 bases and J 1 base; bases outside gene matches: 7. The germline gives CDR1 SQVTM, CDR2 ANQGSEA. CDR3 nucleotide sequence: TGCAGCGTCCGGGACAGTACAGGCACAGATACGCAGTATTTT. Translating it yields CSVRDSTGTDTQYF.

V gene TRBV2 combines with J gene TRBJ2-4, with 9 bases fitting TRBD2. CDR1 SNHLY and CDR2 FYNNEI come from the germline V gene. This CDR3 is built from 16 residues. The V gene end was trimmed by 2 bases and the J gene end by 10 bases; junction bases not matched to a gene: 12. The CDR3 loop is CASSERSGRLDSIQYF. CDR3 sequence (DNA): TGTGCCAGCAGTGAACGAAGCGGGAGGTTGGATTCAATTCAGTACTTC. The full variable domain, completed using reference TRBV2 and TRBJ2-4, is EPEVTQTPSHQVTQMGQEVILRCVPISNHLYFYWYRQILGQKVEFLVSFYNNEISEKSEIFDDQFSVERPDGSNFTLKIRSTKLEDSAMYFCASSERSGRLDSIQYFGAGTRLSVL.

The chain links TRBV14 to TRBJ2-2; a possible D gene is TRBD2 (5 bases). The CDR3 extends over 14 amino acids. V was cut by 1 base and J by 5 bases, with 8 bases left in between. From germline, CDR1 is SGHDN and CDR2 FVKESK. For the CDR3, the DNA is TGTGCCAGCAGCCAAGGCCCGGGGACCGGGGAGCTGTTTTTT. Its protein product is CASSQGPGTGELFF.

The chain is built from TRBV5-1 and TRBJ1-2; D is ambiguous. CDR1 is SGHRS and CDR2 is YFSETQ in the germline V gene. The CDR3 contains 11 residues. V gave up 3 bases and J gave up 6 bases, with 6 bases separating them. CDR3 bases: TGCGCCAGCAGCTCGGAGCATGGCTACACCTTC. Amino acid sequence: CASSSEHGYTF.

V is TRBV10-3 and J is TRBJ2-7, with D perhaps TRBD1 (5 bases). CDR1 and CDR2 from the germline V gene are ENHRY and SYGVKD. The length of the CDR3 is 13 residues. The V gene lost 2 bases and the J gene lost 4 bases, with 9 bases spanning the gap. The CDR3 bases are TGTGCCATCAGTGAGGGGGCAGGGTACGAGCAGTACTTC. The encoded protein is CAISEGAGYEQYF.

The gene calls are TRBV4-1 and TRBJ1-3; the match to TRBD1 covers 7 bases. In germline, CDR1 is MGHRA, CDR2 YSYEKL. The length of the CDR3 is 17 residues. Losses at the gene ends were 1 base for V and 2 bases for J; bases not matched to a gene: 8. The CDR3 sequence is CASSQGKGAGAGNTIYF. CDR3 sequence (DNA): TGCGCCAGCAGCCAAGGGAAGGGGGCAGGGGCTGGAAACACCATATATTTT.

The chain has TRBV4-2 and TRBJ1-2, with D uncertain. V was clipped by 0 bases and J by 0 bases, with 14 bases between them. CDR1 and CDR2 (germline): LGHNA, YNFKEQ. The CDR3 has 17 residues. The CDR3 DNA is TGTGCCAGCAGCCAAGATGCCAGGTTAAACGCTAACTATGGCTACACCTTC. Translated, it gives CASSQDARLNANYGYTF.

The CDR3 here is CASSIGGRETQYF. The CDR3 bases are TGTGCCAGTAGTATCGGGGGGAGGGAGACCCAGTACTTC. V gene TRBV19 combines with J gene TRBJ2-5; TRBD2 matches at 7 bases. The CDR3 sequence is 13 residues long. The trim removed 3 bases at V and 5 bases at J, leaving 3 bases unmatched. Germline CDR1 reads LNHDA; CDR2 reads SQIVND (reference sequence).

This rearrangement joins TRBV28 to TRBJ2-7, with 9 positions matching TRBD1. This CDR3 is 15 amino acids long. Germline V gene lookup returns CDR1 MDHEN and CDR2 SYDVKM. V dropped 6 bases and J dropped 2; count of bases not matched to a gene: 8. The CDR3 nucleotides read TGTGCCAGCAGAACCGGGACAGGGTTTGCCTACGAGCAGTACTTC. It encodes CASRTGTGFAYEQYF.

This sequence joins TRBV27 and TRBJ1-5; TRBD1 agrees at 8 bases. Unmatched junction bases numbered 12, after V lost 6 bases and J lost 2 bases. The germline V gene encodes CDR1 MNHEY and CDR2 SMNVEV (reference sequence). This CDR3 comprises 17 residues. In nucleotides, the CDR3 is TGTGCCAGCAGGAACATCGGCAGGGGGCTAGGCAATCAGCCCCAGCATTTT. This translates into CASRNIGRGLGNQPQHF.

The J gene is TRBJ1-2, the V gene TRBV19; the match to TRBD1 covers 8 bases. The CDR3 runs 14 residues. V shed 3 bases and J 7 bases; nucleotides not matched to a gene: 7. The germline V gene has CDR1 LNHDA and CDR2 SQIVND (reference sequence). CDR3 coding DNA: TGTGCCAGTAGTATTCAGGGGGCTTCTTCTGGCTACACCTTC. Translating gives CASSIQGASSGYTF.